These T cell receptor beta chains were read from a single sample in a study of lymphopenia after photon versus proton radiotherapy. Libraries were prepared by immunoSEQ multiplex PCR; TCRdb keeps only in-frame clonotypes and omits some of them. The sample comprises about 16,000 clones, roughly nine tenths of which are singletons, and 55% to 70% rests with the top ten. The sequencing used peripheral blood, collected from a patient treated with proton-based radiotherapy. The source is a woman aged 55 to 70 with cholangiocarcinoma. Some clones in this sample may be carry-over from other donors' samples. CDR3s leave out the opening cysteine and the closing phenylalanine or tryptophan. Each record gives: V gene, CDR3 protein.

V gene: TRBV9; CDR3 protein: ASSGRQGSEDYEQY
V gene: TRBV5-1; CDR3 protein: ASSQAGGGSGYT
V gene: TRBV20-1; CDR3 protein: SADRETQY
V gene: TRBV7-9; CDR3 protein: ASSLLSPEAF
V gene: TRBV4-1; CDR3 protein: ASSQDPTGLIYEQY
V gene: TRBV5-1; CDR3 protein: ASSRTGTSLPETQY
V gene: TRBV19; CDR3 protein: ASSSASAGRGVYEQY
V gene: TRBV6-5; CDR3 protein: ASSRGLPTDTQY
V gene: TRBV7-6; CDR3 protein: ASSFLRGTDTQY
V gene: TRBV2; CDR3 protein: ASSGVLVLGTEAF
V gene: TRBV7-8; CDR3 protein: ASSLVGGSYNEQF
V gene: TRBV5-1; CDR3 protein: ASSLRQGPTEAF
V gene: TRBV28; CDR3 protein: ASTLAPQGAGYEQY
V gene: TRBV30; CDR3 protein: AWSVLGGRGATDTQY
V gene: TRBV11-3; CDR3 protein: ASSLAGGAGELF